Listed here are 16 T cell receptor beta chains from one sample, sequenced in a study of blood T cell repertoires in COVID-19. The table came from immunoSEQ multiplex PCR; TCRdb's copy has only in-frame clones and leaves some out. The data hold about 81,000 clones, with approximately 71% observed a single time. The sample comprised peripheral blood. These receptors originate from a woman in her forties or fifties with acute or convalescent COVID-19.

The gene calls are TRBV7-2 and TRBJ2-5, with TRBD1 matching over 11 bases. CDR1 is SGHTA, CDR2 FQGNSA, per germline. This CDR3 spans 14 amino acids. Trimming at V came to 7 bases and at J to 5 bases, leaving 6 bases not matched to a gene. In DNA, the CDR3 is TGTGCCAGCAAATCAGGGACAGGGGGGGAGACCCAGTACTTC. Its translation is CASKSGTGGETQYF.

The V and J genes are TRBV20-1 and TRBJ2-1; weak D call: TRBD2 (6 bases). The CDR3 runs to 17 residues. The V and J ends lost 3 bases and 4 bases respectively, with 22 bases between them. The germline gives CDR1 DFQATT, CDR2 SNEGSKA (reference sequence). In nucleotides, the CDR3 is TGCAGTGCTAGTGAGAGACTAGTAATCATGGGGTACAATGAGCAGTTCTTC. This encodes CSASERLVIMGYNEQFF.

CDR3 bases: TGTGCCACCAGCAGGAACAGGGGGCTGTCGGGTGAAAAACTGTTTTTT. Translation: CATSRNRGLSGEKLFF. The V gene is TRBV15, the J gene TRBJ1-4; 9 nucleotides agree with TRBD1. CDR3 size: 16 residues. V shed 3 bases and J 7 bases; nucleotides not matched to a gene: 9. Germline V gene sequence: CDR1 LNHNV, CDR2 YYDKDF (reference sequence).

This clone has a single count. The J gene is TRBJ2-5, the V gene TRBV9; 7 nucleotides align to TRBD2. Trimming at V came to 3 bases and at J to 7 bases, leaving 3 bases not matched to a gene. CDR3 length equals 12 residues. CDR1 and CDR2 (germline): SGDLS, YYNGEE. The CDR3 DNA reads TGTGCCAGCAGCGCCGGGGAGGGGACCCAGTACTTC. This codes for CASSAGEGTQYF. Based on the CDR3 plus reference TRBV9 and TRBJ2-5, the full variable domain is DSGVTQTPKHLITATGQRVTLRCSPRSGDLSVYWYQQSLDQGLQFLIQYYNGEERAKGNILERFSAQQFPDLHSELNLSSLELGDSALYFCASSAGEGTQYFGPGTRLLVL.

The chain uses TRBV12-3 or TRBV12-4 and TRBJ2-3; D gene uncertain. The CDR3 extends over 13 amino acids. V was cut by 5 bases and J by 6 bases, with 12 bases left in between. In nucleotides, the CDR3 is TGTGCCAGCAGTCTGTACTTAGCTGATACGCAGTATTTT. This codes for CASSLYLADTQYF.

This chain links TRBV3-1 (or the pseudogene TRBV3-2) with TRBJ1-1, with a weak D call TRBD1 (5 bases). V was clipped by 3 bases and J by 7 bases, with 15 bases between them. The CDR3 spans 14 residues. The germline V gene encodes CDR1 LGHDT and CDR2 YNNKEL (reference sequence). CDR3: CASSHSKGNLEAFF. The CDR3 coding sequence is TGTGCCAGCAGCCACTCAAAGGGGAACCTTGAAGCTTTCTTT.

The V and J genes are TRBV6-1 and TRBJ2-2; the D gene is possibly TRBD1 (5 bases). The V and J ends lost 3 bases and 5 bases respectively, with 13 bases between them. Germline values: CDR1 MNHNS, CDR2 SASEGT. The CDR3 covers 15 residues. CDR3 bases: TGTGCCAGCAGTGAGCTCAGGGTCAGGACCGGGGAGCTGTTTTTT. Amino acid sequence: CASSELRVRTGELFF.

J is TRBJ2-3 and V is TRBV5-1; 13 nucleotides line up with TRBD2. Germline CDR1 and CDR2: SGHRS and YFSETQ. V shed 7 bases and J 4 bases; nucleotides not matched to a gene: 9. CDR3 length: 16 amino acids. CDR3 nucleotides: TGCGCCAGCCGGAGACTAGCGGGGGGCGTGTCAGATACGCAGTATTTT. It specifies CASRRLAGGVSDTQYF.

This clone was counted once. The chain combines TRBV28 with TRBJ2-7; a possible D gene is TRBD1 (5 bases). Trimming took 3 bases from V and 6 from J, leaving 9 bases between them. The CDR3 has 12 amino acids. Germline lookup yields CDR1 MDHEN and CDR2 SYDVKM. The CDR3 protein is CASSFGAVEQYF. The CDR3 coding sequence is TGTGCCAGCAGTTTTGGGGCAGTCGAGCAGTACTTC.

The chain uses TRBV5-1 and TRBJ1-6, with a tentative D call TRBD1 (6 bases). The CDR3 is 14 residues long. Trimming stripped 4 bases from V and 6 bases from J, with 11 bases between. The V gene's germline CDR1 is SGHRS and CDR2 YFSETQ. The CDR3 here is CASSPGQSNSPLHF. CDR3 nucleotide sequence: TGCGCCAGCAGCCCTGGACAGAGTAATTCACCCCTCCACTTT. Supplemented by reference TRBV5-1 and TRBJ1-6, the full variable domain reads KAGVTQTPRYLIKTRGQQVTLSCSPISGHRSVSWYQQTPGQGLQFLFEYFSETQRNKGNFPGRFSGRQFSNSRSEMNVSTLELGDSALYLCASSPGQSNSPLHFGNGTRLTVT.

The chain couples TRBV28 to TRBJ2-3, with 9 bases matching TRBD2. The CDR3 has 16 residues. From germline, CDR1 is MDHEN and CDR2 SYDVKM. The trim removed 5 bases at V and 3 bases at J, leaving 9 bases unmatched. The CDR3 DNA is TGTGCCAGCAGTCTCTTTGCGGGGGGGCTAACAGATACGCAGTATTTT. It yields the protein CASSLFAGGLTDTQYF. The full variable domain, with the rest looked up from reference TRBV28 and TRBJ2-3, is DVKVTQSSRYLVKRTGEKVFLECVQDMDHENMFWYRQDPGLGLRLIYFSYDVKMKEKGDIPEGYSVSREKKERFSLILESASTNQTSMYLCASSLFAGGLTDTQYFGPGTRLTVL.

The V call is TRBV20-1, the J call TRBJ1-2, with D hard to call. This CDR3 spans 10 amino acids. V was trimmed by 4 bases and J by 6 bases, leaving 6 bases between them. Germline V gene data show CDR1 as DFQATT and CDR2 as SNEGSKA (reference sequence). The CDR3 spells CSATRDGYTF. CDR3 in DNA: TGCAGTGCTACCCGCGATGGCTACACCTTC.

The chain is built from TRBV21-1 and TRBJ1-3; no check of the table's D call, TRBD1, against the DNA was made. TRBV21-1 corresponds to a pseudogene. The CDR3 contains 13 residues. Written as DNA, the CDR3 is TGTGCCAGCATACAGGGAATGAGAAACACCATATATTTT. Its translation: CASIQGMRNTIYF.

In its sample, this clone was seen a few times. The chain has TRBV6-1 and TRBJ1-4; tentative D call: TRBD1 (5 bases). Per the germline V gene, CDR1 is MNHNS and CDR2 is SASEGT. The CDR3 loop spans 17 amino acids. V was shortened by 1 base and J by 4 bases, with 16 bases between the two germline ends. CDR3 amino acids: CASSEESLAGVNEKLFF. CDR3 coding DNA: TGTGCCAGCAGTGAAGAGTCTCTAGCGGGGGTTAATGAAAAACTGTTTTTT.

The table lists this clone with a count of one. This chain links TRBV28 with TRBJ1-1, with 9 bases matching TRBD1. CDR3 size: 17 residues. The junction had 11 bases not matched to a gene; V was cut back by 5 bases and J by 1 base. Germline CDR1 is MDHEN and CDR2 is SYDVKM. The CDR3 here is CASSPSYRGRGNTEAFF. The CDR3 nucleotides read TGTGCCAGCAGTCCATCCTACAGGGGGCGCGGGAACACTGAAGCTTTCTTT.

This rearrangement joins TRBV6-4 to TRBJ2-3, with TRBD1 matching 8 bases. CDR3 length equals 15 residues. J was trimmed by 5 bases and V by 4 bases; bases with no gene match: 8. Germline CDR1 MRHNA, CDR2 SNTAGT. Written as DNA, the CDR3 is TGTGCCAGCAGTGTGGACAGGGCTCCAGGAGATACGCAGTATTTT. Residues: CASSVDRAPGDTQYF.